The following is a T cell receptor beta chain sequence with its context. Its antigen is not identified. The source of the sample is a study of cytomegalovirus exposure and HLA in healthy donors. General observations from the study: Later work showed greater clonal expansion in HLA-associated TCR beta chains than in equally common others.

PCR amplification relied on 60 Vbeta primers (plus 13 Jbeta primers). Assay used: immunoSEQ multiplex PCR; TCRdb lists only in-frame clones, some missing. The profile shows roughly 100,000 clones, over 60% of them singletons. Germline CDR1 reads GTSNPN; CDR2 reads SVGIG (reference sequence). V dropped 1 base and J dropped 3; count of bases not matched to a gene: 11. The CDR3 totals 16 residues. Nominally healthy donors provided the samples, though records likely missed some immune exposures. The gene calls are TRBV30 and TRBJ2-7; 8 nucleotides align to TRBD1. This clonotype was obtained from a woman between 50 and 59 years old in good health and CMV-seropositive. What was sequenced was PBMCs. For the CDR3, the DNA is TGTGCCTGGAGTGCTTCCAGGACAGGGAAAGTCTACGAGCAGTACTTC. It codes for CAWSASRTGKVYEQYF.